Included here is one T cell receptor (beta chain) sequence, with context. What it binds is unknown. It was with previously described methods and listed TCR primers that bulk TCR libraries were made. TCRdb reprocessed the PCR reads with MiXCR, giving one entry per CDR3 protein. The sample consists of roughly 100,000 distinct CDR3 sequences, about a third of them appearing once. Germline V gene lookup returns CDR1 MNHEY and CDR2 SVGAGI. This CDR3 spans 13 amino acids. The germline V and J ends were trimmed by 3 bases and 6 bases, with 9 bases remaining between them. This sample stems from a study of molecular identifiers for immune sequencing clone quantification. At the level of the study: Four portions were sequenced after RNA from 20,000 or 100,000 naive CD8 cells was split five ways in replicates.

Study-wide results and caveats: Effector cells kept over 97% of their molecules in clones above 20 RNA copies, while naive cells kept under 1% there.

The sequencing input was naive CD8+ T cells from blood, with Jurkat cell RNA spiked in. Subset here: FACS-sorted CD8+CD4-CCR7+CD45RA+ naive T cells. This clonotype was sampled from a human donor in good health. Some libraries in this study had Jurkat cell RNA spiked in. This sequence joins TRBV6-5 and TRBJ2-1; D is unclear. The CDR3 DNA sequence: TGTGCCAGCAGTTATTGGGGTAGCAATGAGCAGTTCTTC. Translation: CASSYWGSNEQFF.